This T cell receptor beta chain was profiled in a study of blood T cell repertoires in COVID-19. Study-level information: Some COVID-19 samples were acute and others convalescent; all came from the United States, Italy and Spain. From T cells, B-cell-depleted T cells, or PBMCs came the material, which was cDNA or gDNA.

The CDR3 sequence is 14 residues long. V was trimmed by 4 bases and J by 4 bases, leaving 16 bases between them. From germline, CDR1 is SQVTM and CDR2 ANQGSEA. In the original analysis: Scientists estimated how many nucleated cells there were by amplifying reference gene primers. Profiled with immunoSEQ multiplex PCR; TCRdb holds only in-frame clones, not every one. Clone size and V and J calls were adopted from that table, with D and trimming inferred from the DNA. The sample consists of approximately 270,000 clones, nearly 90% of them appearing once. The TCR originated in a man aged 18 to 30 with active or convalescent COVID-19. The source material was peripheral blood. The chain employs TRBV29-1 and TRBJ1-1, with D tentatively TRBD1 (5 bases). The CDR3 here is CSVVGGTGSTEAFF. CDR3 in DNA: TGCAGCGTTGTCGGGGGAACGGGGTCCACTGAAGCTTTCTTT.